This paragraph reports one T cell receptor beta chain. Its antigen is as yet unknown. These data belong to a study of cytomegalovirus exposure and HLA in healthy donors. Whole-study results and caveats: Across HLA loci, a later analysis found differing TCR association rates, with DRB1 most and HLA-C fewest. Some V segments, including TRBV6-2 and TRBV6-3, were excluded as indistinguishable. Among immune exposure information, only CMV serostatus was available.

The germline V gene encodes CDR1 WNHNN and CDR2 SYGVQD (reference sequence). There are 11 residues in the CDR3. V was cut by 3 bases and J by 7 bases, with 6 bases left in between. The PCR used 60 Vbeta and 13 Jbeta primers. The table came from immunoSEQ multiplex PCR; TCRdb's copy has only in-frame clones and leaves some out. The sample includes some 110,000 clones, around 75% seen only once; the top ten take approximately 7.2%. This TCR was recovered from a young man in good health and CMV-seropositive. This chain uses TRBV10-1 with TRBJ1-1; D gene unclear. The source material was PBMCs. The CDR3 DNA follows: TGCGCCAGCAGTGATCGGGGTGAAGCTTTCTTT. Residues: CASSDRGEAFF.